This T cell receptor beta chain emerged from a study of T cell responses to AZD1222 COVID-19 vaccine. Study conclusions and caveats: Across spike, vaccine-associated CD4 TCRs were found, dominant at 160-218 and 743-854. The donor group comprised mostly white British people and more females; the analysis possibly underestimated clonal diversity.

Trimming shortened V by 1 base and J by 4 bases, and 13 bases separated the two germline ends. Germline CDR1 LNHNV, CDR2 YYDKDF (reference sequence). The CDR3 is 15 amino acids. As for this clone: Its antigen is not identified.

Profiling relied on immunoSEQ multiplex PCR, and the TCRdb table lists in-frame clones only, not all of them. The sample comprises around 140,000 clones, about 90% of which are singletons, and roughly 2% rests with the top ten. The rearrangement uses TRBV15 and TRBJ1-1; no definite D call. The sequence came from an adult who received the AZD1222 COVID-19 vaccine. Specimen: peripheral blood, collected 28 days after the second AZD1222 dose. The CDR3 DNA reads as TGTGCCACCAGCAGAGCTTGGAACCGGGGCACTGAAGCTTTCTTT. It translates to CATSRAWNRGTEAFF.